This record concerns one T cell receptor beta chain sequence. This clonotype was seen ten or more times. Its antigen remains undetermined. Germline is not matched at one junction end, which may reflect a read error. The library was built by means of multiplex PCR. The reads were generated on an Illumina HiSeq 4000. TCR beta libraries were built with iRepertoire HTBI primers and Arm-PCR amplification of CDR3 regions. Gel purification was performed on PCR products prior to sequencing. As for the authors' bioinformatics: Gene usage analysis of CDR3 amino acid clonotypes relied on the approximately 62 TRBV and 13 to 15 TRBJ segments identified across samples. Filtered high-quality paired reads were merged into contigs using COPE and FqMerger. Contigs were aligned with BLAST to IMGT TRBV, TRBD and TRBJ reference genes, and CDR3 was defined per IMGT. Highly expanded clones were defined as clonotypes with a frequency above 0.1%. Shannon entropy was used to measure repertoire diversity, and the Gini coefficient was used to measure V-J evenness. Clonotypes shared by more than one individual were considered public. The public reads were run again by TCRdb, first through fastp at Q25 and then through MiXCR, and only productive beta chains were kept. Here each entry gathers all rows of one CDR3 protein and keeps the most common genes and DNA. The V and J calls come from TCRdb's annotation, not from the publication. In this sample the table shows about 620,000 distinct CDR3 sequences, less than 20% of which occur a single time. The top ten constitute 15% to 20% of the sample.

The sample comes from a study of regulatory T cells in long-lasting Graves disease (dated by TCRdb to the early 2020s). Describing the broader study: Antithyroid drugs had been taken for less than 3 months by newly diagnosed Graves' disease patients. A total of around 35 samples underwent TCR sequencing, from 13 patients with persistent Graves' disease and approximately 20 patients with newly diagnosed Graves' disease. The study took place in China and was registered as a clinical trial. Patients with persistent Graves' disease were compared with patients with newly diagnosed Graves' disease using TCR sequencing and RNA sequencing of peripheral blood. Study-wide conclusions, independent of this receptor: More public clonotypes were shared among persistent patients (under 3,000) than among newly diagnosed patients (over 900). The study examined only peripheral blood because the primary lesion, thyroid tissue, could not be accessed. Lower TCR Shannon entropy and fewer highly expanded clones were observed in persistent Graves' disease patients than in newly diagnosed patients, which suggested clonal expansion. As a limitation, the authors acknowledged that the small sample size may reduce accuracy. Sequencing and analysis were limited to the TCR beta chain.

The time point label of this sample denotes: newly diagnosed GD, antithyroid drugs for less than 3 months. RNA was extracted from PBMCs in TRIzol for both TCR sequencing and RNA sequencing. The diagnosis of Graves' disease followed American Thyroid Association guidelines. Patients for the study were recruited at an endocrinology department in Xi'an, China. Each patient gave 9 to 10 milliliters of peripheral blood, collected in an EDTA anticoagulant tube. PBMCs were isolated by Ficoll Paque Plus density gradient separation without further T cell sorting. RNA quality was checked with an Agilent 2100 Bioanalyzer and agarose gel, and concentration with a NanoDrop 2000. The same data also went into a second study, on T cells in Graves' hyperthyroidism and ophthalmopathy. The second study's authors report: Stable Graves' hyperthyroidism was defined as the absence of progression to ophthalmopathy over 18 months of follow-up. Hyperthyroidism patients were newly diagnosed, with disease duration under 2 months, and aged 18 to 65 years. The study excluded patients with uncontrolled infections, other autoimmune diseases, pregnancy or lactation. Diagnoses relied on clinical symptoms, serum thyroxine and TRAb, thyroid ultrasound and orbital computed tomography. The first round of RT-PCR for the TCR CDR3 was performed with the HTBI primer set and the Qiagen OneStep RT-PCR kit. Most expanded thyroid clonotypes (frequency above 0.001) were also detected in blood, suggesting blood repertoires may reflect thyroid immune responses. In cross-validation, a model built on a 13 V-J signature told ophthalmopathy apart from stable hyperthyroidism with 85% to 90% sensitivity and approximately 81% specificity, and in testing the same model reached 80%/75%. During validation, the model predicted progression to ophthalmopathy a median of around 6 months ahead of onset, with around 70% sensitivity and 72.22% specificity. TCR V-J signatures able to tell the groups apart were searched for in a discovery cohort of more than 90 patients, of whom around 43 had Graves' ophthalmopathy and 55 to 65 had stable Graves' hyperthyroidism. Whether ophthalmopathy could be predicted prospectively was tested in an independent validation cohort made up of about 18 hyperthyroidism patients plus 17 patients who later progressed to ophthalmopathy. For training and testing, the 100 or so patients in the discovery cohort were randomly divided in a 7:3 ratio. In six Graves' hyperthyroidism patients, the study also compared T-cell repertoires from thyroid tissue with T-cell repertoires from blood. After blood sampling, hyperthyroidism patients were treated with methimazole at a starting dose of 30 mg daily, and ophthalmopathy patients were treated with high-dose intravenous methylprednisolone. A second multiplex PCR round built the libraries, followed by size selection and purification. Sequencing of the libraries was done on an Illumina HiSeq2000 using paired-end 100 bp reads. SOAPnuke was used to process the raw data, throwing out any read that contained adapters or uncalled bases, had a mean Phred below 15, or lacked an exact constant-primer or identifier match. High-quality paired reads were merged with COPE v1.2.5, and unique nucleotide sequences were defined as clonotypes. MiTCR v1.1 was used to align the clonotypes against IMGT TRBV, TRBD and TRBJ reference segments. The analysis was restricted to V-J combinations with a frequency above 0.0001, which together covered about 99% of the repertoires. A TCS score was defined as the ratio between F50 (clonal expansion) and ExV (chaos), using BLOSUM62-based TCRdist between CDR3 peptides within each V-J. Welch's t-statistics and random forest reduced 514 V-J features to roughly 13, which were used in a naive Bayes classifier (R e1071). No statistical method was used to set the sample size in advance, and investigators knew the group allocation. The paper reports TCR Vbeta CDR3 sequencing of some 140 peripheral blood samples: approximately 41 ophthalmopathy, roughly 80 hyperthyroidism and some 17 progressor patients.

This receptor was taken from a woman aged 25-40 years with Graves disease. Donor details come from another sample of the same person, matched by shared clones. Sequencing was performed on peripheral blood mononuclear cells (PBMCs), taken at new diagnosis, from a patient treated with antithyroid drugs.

The CDR3 region: CASRGYNEQFF. The DNA sequence follows: TGTGCCAGCAGGGGTTACAATGAGCAGTTCTTC. The chain joins TRBV5-1 to TRBJ2-1; TRBD1 is perhaps the D gene, given 6 matching bases. The CDR3 goes from the cysteine to the phenylalanine over 11 residues. CDR3 DNA is the only sequence kept; it has 33 bases, read in frame from the first base. Based on the germline V gene, the CDR1 and CDR2 sequences are SGHRS and YFSETQ.